A single sample gave rise to the 5 T cell receptor beta chains below, sequenced in a study of immune evolution from preneoplasia to lung adenocarcinoma. The data were produced by immunoSEQ multiplex PCR, yet TCRdb's version contains in-frame clones alone and is incomplete. The sample records around 4,900 clones, more than 60% being singletons. The sequenced sample was FFPE adjacent normal lung tissue. The source of these receptors is an older donor with lung adenocarcinoma.

The chain couples TRBV6-5 to TRBJ2-3; D unclear. The CDR3 runs 14 residues. Germline V gives CDR1 MNHEY, CDR2 SVGAGI. Deletions cut 6 bases from V and 0 bases from J, with 10 bases between. Here the CDR3 DNA reads TGTGCCAGCAGGGGTTCCTTTAGCACAGATACGCAGTATTTT. Translated: CASRGSFSTDTQYF.

Details on this clone: The same CDR3 can be traced to other DNA sequences in this sample. The chain uses TRBV7-9 and TRBJ2-2; 8 bases agree with TRBD1. Germline CDR1 and CDR2: SEHNR and FQNEAQ (reference sequence). The V segment lost 10 bases and the J segment 3 bases; nucleotides outside the gene matches: 7. The CDR3 is 14 amino acids. The CDR3 DNA sequence: TGTGCCATCACCGGGACAGGATACACCGGGGAGCTGTTTTTT. Residues: CAITGTGYTGELFF.

Only a few counts were recorded for this clone. The chain recombines TRBV18 with TRBJ1-1; 7 bases map to TRBD1. The V gene end was trimmed by 4 bases and the J gene end by 5 bases; junction bases not matched to a gene: 10. This CDR3 region has 15 residues. From germline, CDR1 is KGHSH and CDR2 LQKENI. CDR3 in amino acids: CASSHPRGVRTEAFF. The CDR3 bases are TGTGCCAGCTCACATCCCAGGGGGGTTCGGACTGAAGCTTTCTTT.

The chain recombines TRBV11-3 with TRBJ1-1; weak D call: TRBD1 (5 bases). The CDR3 runs to 16 residues. The germline V gene has CDR1 SGHNT and CDR2 YENEEA. Trimming left V 6 bases short and J 3 bases short, with 20 bases between. The CDR3: CASRRPGPPRDTEAFF. Written as DNA, the CDR3 is TGTGCCAGCAGGCGACCGGGGCCGCCTCGGGACACTGAAGCTTTCTTT.

The V call is TRBV20-1, the J call TRBJ2-7; no clear D gene. Germline values: CDR1 DFQATT, CDR2 SNEGSKA (reference sequence). This CDR3 has 11 residues. With 3 bases removed from V and 3 bases from J, the gap between germline ends came to 6 bases. In DNA form, the CDR3 reads TGCAGTGCTAGCCGTATCTACGAGCAGTACTTC. This encodes CSASRIYEQYF.